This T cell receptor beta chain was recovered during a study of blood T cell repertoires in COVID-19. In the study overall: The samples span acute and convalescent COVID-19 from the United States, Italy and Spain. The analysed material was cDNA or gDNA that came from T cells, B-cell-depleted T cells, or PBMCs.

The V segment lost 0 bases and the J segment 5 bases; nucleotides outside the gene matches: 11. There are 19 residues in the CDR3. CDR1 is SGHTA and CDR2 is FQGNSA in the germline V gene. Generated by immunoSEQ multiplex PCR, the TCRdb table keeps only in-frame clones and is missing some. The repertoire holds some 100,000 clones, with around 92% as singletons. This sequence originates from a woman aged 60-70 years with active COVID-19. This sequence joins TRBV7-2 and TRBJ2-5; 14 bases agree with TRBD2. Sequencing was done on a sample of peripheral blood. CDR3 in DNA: TGTGCCAGCAGCTTAGCGTGGACTAGCGGGAGGTTGGGGACTGAGACCCAGTACTTC. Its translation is CASSLAWTSGRLGTETQYF. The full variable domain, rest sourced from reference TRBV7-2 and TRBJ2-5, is GAGVSQSPSNKVTEKGKDVELRCDPISGHTALYWYRQSLGQGLEFLIYFQGNSAPDKSGLPSDRFSAERTGGSVSTLTIQRTQQEDSAVYLCASSLAWTSGRLGTETQYFGPGTRLLVL.